This T cell receptor beta chain appears in the sequencing data of a study of CD8 T cells in Susac syndrome. About the research overall: Intravenous immunoglobulin alone or corticosteroids were being given to patients with Susac syndrome at blood draw, unless they were therapy-naive.

Study-level results: The CD4+ T cell repertoire of patients with Susac syndrome showed no detectable clonal expansion.

In contrast to the negatively isolated CD8+ and CD4+ T cells, TEMRA cells were FACS-enriched. Reverse transcription used about 0.45 to 1 ug RNA and random hexamers. MiXCR, run by TCRdb on the immunoSEQ multiplex PCR reads, gives a single entry per CDR3 protein. Of roughly 200,000 distinct CDR3 sequences listed, 94% are singletons. The germline V gene has CDR1 MDHEN and CDR2 SYDVKM. The CDR3 consists of 13 residues. The germline V and J ends were trimmed by 3 bases and 5 bases, with 10 bases remaining between them. As to this clonotype: Its specificity is not known.

Sequences were obtained from CD4+ T cells from PBMCs. The TCR originated in a human donor with Susac syndrome. V gene TRBV28 combines with J gene TRBJ2-5; no reliable D call. CDR3 DNA: TGTGCCAGCAGTTTCTTTAGGGTGGAGACCCAGTACTTC. Translation: CASSFFRVETQYF.